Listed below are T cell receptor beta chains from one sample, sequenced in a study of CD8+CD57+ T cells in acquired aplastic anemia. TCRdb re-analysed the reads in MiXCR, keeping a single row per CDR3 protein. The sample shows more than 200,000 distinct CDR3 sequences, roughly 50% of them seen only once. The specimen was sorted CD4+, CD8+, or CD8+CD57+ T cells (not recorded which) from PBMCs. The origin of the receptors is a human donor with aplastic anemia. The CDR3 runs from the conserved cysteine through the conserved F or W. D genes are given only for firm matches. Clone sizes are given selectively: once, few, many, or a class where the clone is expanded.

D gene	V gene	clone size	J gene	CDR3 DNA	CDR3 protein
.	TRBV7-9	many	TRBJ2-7	TGTGCCAGCAGCGCCCCCGCGCCAGTCAACTACGAGCAGTACTTC	CASSAPAPVNYEQYF
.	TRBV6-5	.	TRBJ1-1	TGTGCCAGCAGTTTCCTTCGGGACACTGAAGCTTTCTTT	CASSFLRDTEAFF
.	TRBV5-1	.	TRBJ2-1	TGCGCCAGCAGCTTGGAGGGGTGGGGGACCTACAATGAGCAGTTCTTC	CASSLEGWGTYNEQFF
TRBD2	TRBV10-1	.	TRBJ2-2	TGCGCCAGCAGGTCGACTAGCGGGAGCGGCACCGGGGAGCTGTTTTTT	CASRSTSGSGTGELFF
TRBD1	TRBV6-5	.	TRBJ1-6	TGTGCCAGCGGAGACCCGGGACAGGGTAATTCACCCCTCCACTTT	CASGDPGQGNSPLHF
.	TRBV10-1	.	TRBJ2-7	TGCGCCAGCAGTGATGTGGAGGGCTCCCCCTACGAGCAGTACTTC	CASSDVEGSPYEQYF
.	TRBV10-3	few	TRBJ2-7	TGTGCCATCAGGGGTGCGGCAACGCAGTACTTC	CAIRGAATQYF
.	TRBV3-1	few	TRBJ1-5	TGTGCCAGCAGCCCGTTGGGGGGGGGGCAGCCCCAGCATTTT	CASSPLGGGQPQHF
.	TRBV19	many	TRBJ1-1	TGTGCCAGTAGTATAGGGCCTCCCGGGAACACTGAAGCTTTCTTT	CASSIGPPGNTEAFF
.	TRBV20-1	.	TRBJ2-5	TGCAGTGCTACGGACGGAGAGGATCAAGAGACCCAGTACTTC	CSATDGEDQETQYF